One sample yielded the 4 T cell receptor beta chains listed below, sequenced in a study of cytomegalovirus exposure and HLA in healthy donors (dated by TCRdb to the late 2010s). Library method: the immunoSEQ multiplex PCR assay. The multiplex PCR relied on a mix of 60 forward primers for TCR Vbeta segments and 13 reverse primers for TCR Jbeta segments. TCRdb stores this immuneACCESS table with in-frame sequences only. Part of the clones is absent; in the studies checked, under half of the shortfall reflects unresolved V genes, and no reason is known for the rest. This sample gives about 150,000 clones in total; 65% to 85% of them show up just once. The ten largest account for roughly 2.8% of the sample. The source material was PBMCs. These receptor sequences come from a man aged 18 to 30 in good health and CMV-seronegative.

The chain has TRBV7-9 and TRBJ1-6, with D uncertain. The CDR3 has 13 residues. V was clipped by 1 base and J by 6 bases, with 4 bases between them. Germline-derived CDR1 and CDR2 are SEHNR and FQNEAQ (reference sequence). This chain's CDR3 is CASSLVSNSPLHF. For the CDR3, the DNA is TGTGCCAGCAGCTTAGTTAGTAATTCACCCCTCCACTTT.

The chain is built from TRBV19 and TRBJ2-1, with D perhaps matching TRBD2 (6 bases). CDR1 and CDR2 (germline): LNHDA, SQIVND (reference sequence). The CDR3 covers 15 residues. V lost 1 base and J 7 bases, leaving 14 bases between the germline ends. The CDR3 nucleotides are TGTGCCAGTAGTATAGGGCAGGTTGGGGGGAATGAGCAGTTCTTC. Translated: CASSIGQVGGNEQFF.

The rearrangement joins TRBV5-4 to TRBJ1-5; TRBD1 is a possible D gene (5 bases). The CDR3 sequence is 16 residues long. Germline V gene sequence: CDR1 SGHNT, CDR2 YYREEE (reference sequence). V lost 2 bases and J 2 bases, leaving 14 bases between the germline ends. DNA for the CDR3: TGTGCCAGCAGCTTCGGGGGTCCCGTCGGCAATCAGCCCCAGCATTTT. This gives the protein CASSFGGPVGNQPQHF.

The chain employs TRBV28 and TRBJ1-3; the D gene is possibly TRBD1 (6 bases). V dropped 5 bases and J dropped 0 bases, with 11 bases sitting between them. This CDR3 is 15 amino acids long. Germline CDR1 is MDHEN and CDR2 is SYDVKM. CDR3 sequence reads: CASSHGGISGNTIYF. CDR3 bases: TGTGCCAGCAGTCATGGGGGCATCTCTGGAAACACCATATATTTT.